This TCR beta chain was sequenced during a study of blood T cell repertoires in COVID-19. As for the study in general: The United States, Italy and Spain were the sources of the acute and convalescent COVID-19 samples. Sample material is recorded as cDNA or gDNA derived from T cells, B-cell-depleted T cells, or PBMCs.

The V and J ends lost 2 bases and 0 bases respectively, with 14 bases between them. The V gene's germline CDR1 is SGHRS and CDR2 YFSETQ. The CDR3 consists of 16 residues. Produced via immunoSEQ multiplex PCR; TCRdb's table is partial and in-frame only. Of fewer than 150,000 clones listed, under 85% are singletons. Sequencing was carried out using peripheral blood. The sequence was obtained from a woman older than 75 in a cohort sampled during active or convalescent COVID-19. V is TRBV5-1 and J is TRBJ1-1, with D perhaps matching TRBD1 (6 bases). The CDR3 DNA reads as TGCGCCAGCAGCTTCCACCCGGACAGACTGAACACTGAAGCTTTCTTT. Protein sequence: CASSFHPDRLNTEAFF. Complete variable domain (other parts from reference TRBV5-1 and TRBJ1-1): KAGVTQTPRYLIKTRGQQVTLSCSPISGHRSVSWYQQTPGQGLQFLFEYFSETQRNKGNFPGRFSGRQFSNSRSEMNVSTLELGDSALYLCASSFHPDRLNTEAFFGQGTRLTVV.